The rows below give T cell receptor beta chains drawn from one sample of a study of cytomegalovirus exposure and HLA in healthy donors. The protocol was immunoSEQ multiplex PCR, while the TCRdb copy is restricted to in-frame clones and leaves out a portion. The data hold about 200,000 clones, with about four fifths observed a single time. Sequencing input: PBMCs. These receptors all come from a woman aged 18-35 years in good health and CMV-seronegative. CDR3s include the opening cysteine and the closing phenylalanine or tryptophan. A D gene is named only where the DNA matches it firmly. Size tells how often a clone was seen (once, few, many) or the class of an expanded clone, and some rows leave it out.

>.|once|TRBJ2-3|TRBV7-7
CASSPGTPRADTQYF
TGTGCCAGCAGCCCCGGGACTCCCAGGGCAGATACGCAGTATTTT
>TRBD2|.|TRBJ2-5|TRBV5-6
CASSAGLAGLEETQYF
TGTGCCAGCAGCGCGGGGCTAGCGGGACTTGAAGAGACCCAGTACTTC
>.|.|TRBJ1-1|TRBV4-3
CASSQDRGQYTEAFF
TGCGCCAGCAGCCAAGATCGCGGACAGTACACTGAAGCTTTCTTT
>TRBD1|.|TRBJ2-1|TRBV6-6
CASSRQGSYNEQFF
TGTGCCAGCAGTAGACAGGGTTCCTACAATGAGCAGTTCTTC
>.|.|TRBJ1-4|TRBV5-1
CASSLGAPTNEKLFF
TGCGCCAGCAGCTTGGGGGCACCAACTAATGAAAAACTGTTTTTT
>.|.|TRBJ2-7|TRBV7-7
CASSLILGANEQYF
TGTGCCAGCAGCCTTATCTTGGGGGCGAACGAGCAGTACTTC
>TRBD1|.|TRBJ1-2|TRBV28
CASSFRTGPYGYTF
TGTGCCAGCAGTTTTCGGACAGGCCCCTATGGCTACACCTTC
>.|.|TRBJ2-3|TRBV27
CASSLVAREADTQYF
TGTGCCAGCAGCCTGGTGGCGCGGGAAGCAGATACGCAGTATTTT
>.|.|TRBJ1-1|TRBV5-6
CASSFRSLNTEAFF
TGTGCCAGCAGCTTTCGAAGCTTAAACACTGAAGCTTTCTTT
>.|.|TRBJ2-5|TRBV4-1
CASSQVRQQGTQYF
TGCGCCAGCAGCCAAGTGAGACAGCAAGGGACCCAGTACTTC
>.|.|TRBJ1-2|TRBV5-4
CASRFYRADGYTF
TGTGCCAGCAGGTTTTACAGGGCGGATGGCTACACCTTC
>TRBD2|.|TRBJ2-3|TRBV5-4
CASSFRAGGPGYIDTQYF
TGTGCCAGCAGCTTTCGAGCGGGAGGGCCCGGGTATATAGATACGCAGTATTTT
>.|.|TRBJ2-2|TRBV13
CASSEQANTGELFF
TGTGCCAGCTCCGAACAGGCGAACACCGGGGAGCTGTTTTTT